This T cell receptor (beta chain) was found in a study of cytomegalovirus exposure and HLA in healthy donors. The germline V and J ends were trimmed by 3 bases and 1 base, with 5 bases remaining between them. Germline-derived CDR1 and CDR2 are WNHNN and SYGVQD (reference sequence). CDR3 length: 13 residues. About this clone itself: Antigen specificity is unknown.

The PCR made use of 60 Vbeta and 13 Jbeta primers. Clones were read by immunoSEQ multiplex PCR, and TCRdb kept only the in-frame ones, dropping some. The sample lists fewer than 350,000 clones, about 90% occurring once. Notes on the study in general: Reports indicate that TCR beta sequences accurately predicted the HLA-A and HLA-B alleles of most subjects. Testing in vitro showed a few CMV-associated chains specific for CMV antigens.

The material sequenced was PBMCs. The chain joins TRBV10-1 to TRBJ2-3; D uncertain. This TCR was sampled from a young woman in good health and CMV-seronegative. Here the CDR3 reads CASSELGTDTQYF. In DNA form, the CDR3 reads TGCGCCAGCAGTGAACTGGGCACAGATACGCAGTATTTT.